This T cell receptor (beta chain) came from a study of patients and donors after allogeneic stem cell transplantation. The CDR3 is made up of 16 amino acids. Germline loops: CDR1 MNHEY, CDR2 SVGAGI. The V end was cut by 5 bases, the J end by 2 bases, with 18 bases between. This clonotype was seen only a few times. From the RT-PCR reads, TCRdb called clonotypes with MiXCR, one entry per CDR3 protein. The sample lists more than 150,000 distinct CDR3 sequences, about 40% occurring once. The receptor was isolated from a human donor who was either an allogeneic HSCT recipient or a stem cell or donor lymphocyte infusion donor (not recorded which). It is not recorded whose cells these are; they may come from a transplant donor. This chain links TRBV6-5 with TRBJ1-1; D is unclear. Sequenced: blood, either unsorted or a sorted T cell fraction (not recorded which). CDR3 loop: CASSTLGLGQNTEAFF. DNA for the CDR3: TGTGCCAGCAGTACGTTAGGGCTGGGTCAAAACACTGAAGCTTTCTTT.